This T cell receptor beta chain was documented in a study of cytomegalovirus exposure and HLA in healthy donors. The CDR3 is 15 amino acids. Germline values: CDR1 MNHEY, CDR2 SMNVEV (reference sequence). Trimming took off 4 bases at V and 1 base at J, with 12 bases between the two ends. This clone was found once. Its antigen is undetermined. PCR used 60 Vbeta primers and 13 Jbeta primers. Produced via immunoSEQ multiplex PCR; TCRdb's table is partial and in-frame only. Here the sample spans about 180,000 clones, 77% being singletons. Study findings and constraints: As was reported, the HLA-A and HLA-B alleles of most subjects were accurately predicted from TCR beta sequences.

This clonotype originated in a man between 18 and 29 years old in good health and CMV-seronegative. J is TRBJ2-3 and V is TRBV27; D call uncertain. The sequenced sample consisted of PBMCs. The CDR3 coding sequence is TGTGCCAGCAGTTCAGACTTCACTCGCACAGATACGCAGTATTTT. This translates into CASSSDFTRTDTQYF.